This TCR beta chain was observed in a study of shared clonotypes between healthy human individuals. The study's findings and limits: Rarefaction curves obtained for sorted subsets showed sequencing incomplete despite large depth.

Points on this clone: What it binds is unknown.

Profiled with immunoSEQ multiplex PCR; TCRdb holds only in-frame clones, not every one. Of around 600,000 clones in the sample, approximately 95% were seen once. Selected positively for CCR7 and CD45RO-negative, naive CD8 cells excluded terminally differentiated effector memory CD45RA+ cells. CDR3 size: 15 residues. The J segment lost 5 bases and the V segment lost 4 bases, leaving 4 bases of the junction unmatched. The germline CDR1 and CDR2 sequences are SEHNR and FQNEAQ (reference sequence). The chain recombines TRBV7-9 with TRBJ2-1; 11 bases map to TRBD2. The sequence was collected from a woman in her 30s in good health. What was sequenced was naive CD8+ T cells sorted from blood. This CDR3 reads CASSSGTSGHNEQFF. The CDR3 coding sequence is TGTGCCAGCAGCTCAGGGACTAGCGGACACAATGAGCAGTTCTTC.